One T cell receptor beta chain is described in this entry. This clonotype was observed many times. This clone's antigen is unknown. It has no much larger one-base neighbor in the sample; base qualities were not kept. At the junction V is shortened by 5 bases and J by 11 bases; bases outside the gene matches: 9. From cysteine to phenylalanine, the CDR3 is 15 amino acids long. Only CDR3 DNA is held: 45 bases, read in frame from base 1. From a lookup of the germline V gene, CDR1 and CDR2 are MNHEY and SVGEGT. For repertoire sequencing, the TCR beta CDR3 regions were amplified from RNA transcripts. The first round of RT-PCR was done with HTBI primers and the Qiagen OneStep RT-PCR kit, and was followed by a second round of multiplex PCR, then size selection and purification. Libraries were sequenced on an Illumina HiSeq2000 using paired-end 100 bp reads. As for how the authors treated the data: SOAPnuke was used for read processing, and reads with adapters, uncalled bases, a mean Phred below 15, or no exact constant-primer or identifier match were discarded. COPE v1.2.5 was used to merge high-quality paired reads. Each unique nucleotide sequence was defined as a clonotype, and clonotypes were aligned to IMGT TRB V, D and J references with MiTCR v1.1. The analysis was limited to V-J combinations with a frequency above 0.0001, which together covered approximately 99% of the repertoires. A TCR clonal expansion and chaos score per V-J combination was defined as the ratio of F50 clonal expansion to chaos observed in the TCRdist matrix. Welch's t-statistics and random forest were used to reduce the features to about 14 V-J combinations, which were then used as input to a naive Bayes classifier. Thyroid-blood repertoire similarity was quantified with the Morisita-Horn index. TCRdb took the public reads, trimmed them with fastp at Q25, ran MiXCR for clone calling and kept in-frame beta chains. Rows matching on CDR3 protein sequence are summarized as one entry with the most common DNA and genes. The V and J calls, along with clone size, are taken from TCRdb and not from the paper's own processing. The sample profile shows around 400,000 distinct CDR3 sequences; more than 20% of them were found once. The ten largest clones add up to around 3.2% of the sample.

This record belongs to a study of Graves' ophthalmopathy and Graves' hyperthyroidism (dated by TCRdb to 2017 to 2018). Study-level background: Peripheral blood was collected before any treatment was given, at the time of initial diagnosis. The study used TCR beta repertoire signatures to distinguish Graves' ophthalmopathy from Graves' hyperthyroidism and to predict progression to ophthalmopathy. In total, 135 blood samples were TCR-sequenced: approximately 42 ophthalmopathy, some 80 hyperthyroidism and roughly 17 hyperthyroidism-to-ophthalmopathy patients. To explore V-J signatures distinguishing ophthalmopathy from hyperthyroidism, a discovery set of about a hundred patients (roughly 45 ophthalmopathy, about 57 stable hyperthyroidism) was enrolled. An independent validation cohort comprised around 20 hyperthyroidism patients and 15 to 17 patients who later progressed from hyperthyroidism to ophthalmopathy. T-cell repertoires of thyroid tissue and blood were compared in a handful of hyperthyroidism patients. After sampling, hyperthyroidism patients received methimazole starting at 30 mg daily, and ophthalmopathy patients received high-dose intravenous methylprednisolone. For training and testing, the approximately 92 patients in the discovery cohort were randomly divided in a 7:3 ratio.

Hyperthyroidism was defined as stable when no progression to ophthalmopathy occurred within 18 months of follow-up. The hyperthyroidism patients were 18 to 65 years old and newly diagnosed, with a disease duration of less than 2 months. Patients were excluded if they had other autoimmune diseases, uncontrolled infections, pregnancy or lactation. Diagnosis was based on clinical symptoms, serum thyroxine, TRAb, thyroid ultrasound and orbital computed tomography. PBMCs were isolated from 10 ml of fresh peripheral blood by Ficoll-Paque density gradient centrifugation. Trizol reagent was used to extract the total RNA, and its quality was then checked on an Agilent 2100 Bioanalyzer. Results the study describes overall, beyond this receptor: Sample size was not predetermined statistically, and investigators were not blinded to group allocation. Most expanded thyroid clonotypes with frequency above 0.001 were also detected in blood, suggesting blood repertoires may reflect the thyroid immune response. In validation, the model predicted ophthalmopathy progression with 55% to 71% sensitivity and about 73% specificity; some 13 predicted patients were CT-confirmed with GO in a median of approximately 6.2 months. The 13-signature model separated ophthalmopathy from stable hyperthyroidism with roughly 88% sensitivity and approximately 81% specificity in cross-validation, and 80%/75% in the test set.

This clonotype was obtained from a woman under 30 with stable Graves' hyperthyroidism. Donor details come from another sample of the same person, matched by shared clones. The material sequenced was peripheral blood. The chain is made from TRBV6-2 or TRBV6-3 and TRBJ1-6; TRBD1 agrees with 10 junctional bases. For the CDR3, the sequence is CASSLRDRGSAPLHF. The DNA sequence is given as TGTGCCAGCAGTCTCCGGGACAGGGGTTCGGCACCCCTCCACTTT.